This is a list of T cell receptor beta chains from one sample in a study of blood T cell repertoires in COVID-19. Sequencing used immunoSEQ multiplex PCR; TCRdb keeps in-frame clones, though not all of them. This sample has about 220,000 clones, with almost 90% found just once. The material sequenced was PBMCs or T cells enriched from blood (not recorded which). All receptors come from a woman between 45 and 65 years old with acute COVID-19. Each CDR3 is given with its conserved first and last residue. The order of the fields is CDR3 protein, V gene.

cdr3_aa: CASSLIPSGRAYNEQFF
v_call: TRBV6-2/TRBV6-3

cdr3_aa: CASSLGTAYNYGYTF
v_call: TRBV5-1

cdr3_aa: CASSRQGPLGYTF
v_call: TRBV7-2

cdr3_aa: CASSPLRDRGRPNTEAFF
v_call: TRBV7-9

cdr3_aa: CASSSMDSNEQFF
v_call: TRBV5-4

cdr3_aa: CASSFGTGNYGYTF
v_call: TRBV7-6

cdr3_aa: CASSPDRATGELFF
v_call: TRBV27

cdr3_aa: CASSLRQLGGAYNEQFF
v_call: TRBV7-9

cdr3_aa: CSVQENTYEQYF
v_call: TRBV29-1

cdr3_aa: CASSPRAITGELFF
v_call: TRBV7-2

cdr3_aa: CASSLDKIATAKNIQYF
v_call: TRBV7-3

cdr3_aa: CASSLTLATTYNEQFF
v_call: TRBV5-1

cdr3_aa: CAISASAGGSSNEQFF
v_call: TRBV10-3

cdr3_aa: CASSPRDRGGNEQFF
v_call: TRBV28

cdr3_aa: CASSFSWEGTEAFF
v_call: TRBV27

cdr3_aa: CASSANPGVGDQPQHF
v_call: TRBV7-9

cdr3_aa: CASSVGLAAEETQYF
v_call: TRBV9

cdr3_aa: CATSRDSTGELFF
v_call: TRBV15

cdr3_aa: CASSPPSSYNEQFF
v_call: TRBV6-5

cdr3_aa: CASSGGQGSGELFF
v_call: TRBV5-5

cdr3_aa: CASSPPDRVETQYF
v_call: TRBV18

cdr3_aa: CASSIRDRGRDGYTF
v_call: TRBV19

cdr3_aa: CASTGLGGPVEKLFF
v_call: TRBV28

cdr3_aa: CASSTGTHSFGEQFF
v_call: TRBV7-3

cdr3_aa: CASSRRWDLQETQYF
v_call: TRBV6-5

cdr3_aa: CASSPRQGELAGGPGCEQYF
v_call: TRBV3-1/TRBV3-2

cdr3_aa: CASSIDPGLGIYNEQFF
v_call: TRBV19

cdr3_aa: CASSTSGREGLAKNIQYF
v_call: TRBV14

cdr3_aa: CASSQTDNQPQHF
v_call: TRBV3-1/TRBV3-2

cdr3_aa: CASSLGGAGVRDTQYF
v_call: TRBV7-2

cdr3_aa: CASSFSYNRGQHF
v_call: TRBV12-3/TRBV12-4

cdr3_aa: CASSLSYEQYF
v_call: TRBV2

cdr3_aa: CASSATGGYGYTF
v_call: TRBV19

cdr3_aa: CASSLRQGALAYEQYF
v_call: TRBV7-2

cdr3_aa: CASTTGGAFGGTQYF
v_call: TRBV2

cdr3_aa: CASSPRTSGRAGGVEQYF
v_call: TRBV9

cdr3_aa: CASSKLAGDSYNEQFF
v_call: TRBV9

cdr3_aa: CASSLGQGVSYEQYF
v_call: TRBV5-1

cdr3_aa: CASSPPVRFNYGYTF
v_call: TRBV18

cdr3_aa: CASSSTSGSYNEQFF
v_call: TRBV7-2

cdr3_aa: CASYGTSPNNEQFF
v_call: TRBV13

cdr3_aa: CASSLPIQGYGYTF
v_call: TRBV28

cdr3_aa: CASSLWRQGRDQPQHF
v_call: TRBV28

cdr3_aa: CASSLGSWNTEAFF
v_call: TRBV11-2

cdr3_aa: CASSSPLAGLSYEQYF
v_call: TRBV11-1

cdr3_aa: CASREAGEEIGGELFF
v_call: TRBV2

cdr3_aa: CASSFSGVQYF
v_call: TRBV5-6

cdr3_aa: CASSLAPSGRGGTDTQYF
v_call: TRBV5-1

cdr3_aa: CASSQGQGIYEQYF
v_call: TRBV4-1